The 18 T cell receptor beta chains listed next were all sequenced from one sample in a study of T cells in Graves' hyperthyroidism and ophthalmopathy. Amplification of TCR beta CDR3 regions was performed using RNA transcripts as template. During a first-round RT-PCR of the TCR CDR3, the HTBI primer set was used. In TCRdb, the multiplex PCR reads were re-called with MiXCR into one record per CDR3 protein. The sample lists hundreds of thousands of distinct CDR3 sequences, roughly 13% occurring once. The material sequenced was blood. These receptors originate from a woman younger than 30 with Graves' hyperthyroidism.

This clonotype was observed many times. The rearrangement uses TRBV7-9 and TRBJ1-5; 10 bases are a match to TRBD1. Germline V lookup: CDR1 SEHNR, CDR2 FQNEAQ (reference sequence). The length of the CDR3 is 18 residues. J was trimmed by 3 bases and V by 1 base; bases with no gene match: 9. The chain's CDR3 is CASSLVPAGTGVNQPQHF. In DNA, the CDR3 is TGTGCCAGCAGCTTAGTGCCCGCCGGGACAGGGGTCAATCAGCCCCAGCATTTT.

This clonotype was counted ten times or more. V usage is TRBV7-9 and J usage is TRBJ1-6, with D uncertain. Germline V gene lookup returns CDR1 SEHNR and CDR2 FQNEAQ (reference sequence). This CDR3 comprises 16 residues. The V end was cut by 1 base, the J end by 5 bases, with 12 bases between. The CDR3 protein is CASSLVGKRNNSPLHF. As DNA, the CDR3 is TGTGCCAGCAGCTTAGTGGGGAAAAGGAATAATTCACCCCTCCACTTT.

This clonotype was counted many times. The gene calls are TRBV6-1 and TRBJ1-3, with no clear D. Germline loops: CDR1 MNHNS, CDR2 SASEGT. V was pared by 8 bases and J by 0 bases, with 5 bases between. The CDR3 consists of 12 residues. The CDR3 DNA reads TGTGCCAGCGAGCGCTCTGGAAACACCATATATTTT. Translated: CASERSGNTIYF.

This clonotype showed up many times. This sequence joins TRBV5-6 and TRBJ1-1, with no clear D. CDR1 SGHDT and CDR2 YYEEEE come from the germline V gene. The CDR3 contains 14 residues. V was pared by 4 bases and J by 1 base, with 11 bases between. The DNA of the CDR3 is TGTGCCAGCAGCAGCCGGCCGGGGAACACTGAAGCTTTCTTT. Translation gives CASSSRPGNTEAFF.

There are many counts of this clonotype. The chain combines TRBV6-2 or TRBV6-3 with TRBJ2-1, with D perhaps being TRBD1 or TRBD2 (7 bases each). Germline assignment: CDR1 MNHEY and CDR2 SVGEGT. The V gene lost 5 bases and the J gene lost 0 bases, with 11 bases spanning the gap. This CDR3 spans 15 amino acids. The DNA of the CDR3 is TGTGCCAGCAGTCCAGGGGGGGTCTCCTACAATGAGCAGTTCTTC. Its protein product is CASSPGGVSYNEQFF.

This clonotype was observed a few times. The gene calls are TRBV7-2 and TRBJ1-2, with D tentatively TRBD1 (5 bases). CDR3 length: 17 residues. V gave up 2 bases and J gave up 4 bases, with 20 bases separating them. CDR1 and CDR2 from the germline V gene are SGHTA and FQGNSA. This chain's CDR3 is CASSLFRGGARSYGYTF. The DNA of the CDR3 is TGTGCCAGCAGCTTATTCCGAGGTGGGGCGAGAAGCTATGGCTACACCTTC.

In its sample, this clonotype was seen many times. The V call is TRBV9, the J call TRBJ2-3, with a tentative D call TRBD1 (5 bases). With 0 bases removed from V and 4 bases from J, the gap between germline ends came to 12 bases. The CDR3 contains 15 residues. The germline gives CDR1 SGDLS, CDR2 YYNGEE. The chain's CDR3 is CASSVAQRGSDTQYF. The CDR3 region has the DNA TGTGCCAGCAGCGTAGCCCAAAGGGGATCAGATACGCAGTATTTT.

This clonotype was observed at least ten times. The rearrangement uses TRBV6-1 and TRBJ2-6; D is uncertain. Trimming removed 8 bases at V and 4 bases at J, with 12 bases between. Germline assignment: CDR1 MNHNS and CDR2 SASEGT. The CDR3 totals 14 residues. In DNA form, the CDR3 reads TGTGCCAGCCTGTGGGGTCCCGGGGCCAACGTCCTGACTTTC. This gives the protein CASLWGPGANVLTF.

As DNA, the CDR3 is TGCGCCAGCAGCGAAGGGGGACCCCAAGTTCGAGTGGACACCGGGGAGCTGTTTTTT. Its protein product is CASSEGGPQVRVDTGELFF. The chain carries TRBV4-3 and TRBJ2-2; D might be TRBD1 (6 bases). There are 19 residues in the CDR3. CDR1 LGHNA and CDR2 YSLEER come from the germline V gene. The V end lost 5 bases, the J end lost 3 bases, and 25 bases lay between the germline ends.

This clonotype showed up many times. The V gene is TRBV7-8, the J gene TRBJ2-5; D is ambiguous. The ends were cut back, 5 bases at V and 0 bases at J, with 10 bases in the middle. This CDR3 comprises 14 residues. In germline, CDR1 is SGHVS, CDR2 FQNEAQ. CDR3 DNA sequence: TGTGCCAGCAGCGATAGCCAGGACCAAGAGACCCAGTACTTC. Its protein is CASSDSQDQETQYF.

This clonotype appeared many times. The chain combines TRBV3-1 with TRBJ2-1, with 9 bases identical to TRBD2. The CDR3 runs 17 residues. V trimming: 0 bases; J trimming: 4 bases; junction bases outside the gene matches: 7. CDR1 and CDR2 (germline): LGHDT, YNNKEL (reference sequence). The CDR3 DNA follows: TGTGCCAGCAGCCAAGAAAGGAGCGGGAGGAGGTACAATGAGCAGTTCTTC. Protein: CASSQERSGRRYNEQFF.

This clonotype was recorded at least ten times. The chain is built from TRBV7-9 and TRBJ2-1; D is undetermined. Germline V gene sequence: CDR1 SEHNR, CDR2 FQNEAQ (reference sequence). Between the trimmed V and J ends, which lost 6 bases and 5 bases, there was a span of 11 bases. The CDR3 length is 13 residues. CDR3 amino acids: CASSSTGDNEQFF. CDR3 DNA sequence: TGTGCCAGCAGTTCGACTGGAGACAATGAGCAGTTCTTC.

To note about this clonotype: A read error may be the cause here, since a much bigger clone is one base away. The gene calls are TRBV28 and TRBJ1-4; D not certain. Trimming left V 5 bases short and J 11 bases short, with 18 bases between. Germline CDR1 reads MDHEN; CDR2 reads SYDVKM. The CDR3 sequence is 14 residues long. The CDR3 reads CASSRTGAWDKLFF. CDR3 bases: TGTGCCAGCAGTCGGACCGGTGCCTGGGATAAACTGTTTTTT. Full variable domain (rest looked up from reference TRBV28 and TRBJ1-4): DVKVTQSSRYLVKRTGEKVFLECVQDMDHENMFWYRQDPGLGLRLIYFSYDVKMKEKGDIPEGYSVSREKKERFSLILESASTNQTSMYLCASSRTGAWDKLFFGSGTQLSVL.

The chain is built from TRBV28 and TRBJ1-4; 11 bases are shared with TRBD1. V was pared by 6 bases and J by 0 bases, with 9 bases of the junction left unmatched. Germline V gives CDR1 MDHEN, CDR2 SYDVKM. The CDR3 covers 18 residues. CDR3 bases: TGTGCCAGCAGCCCCCCCGGGACAGGGGGTTCAACTAATGAAAAACTGTTTTTT. Its translation is CASSPPGTGGSTNEKLFF.

This clonotype was recorded a few times. The chain joins TRBV6-1 to TRBJ2-7; TRBD1 is a possible D gene (6 bases). CDR3 length: 14 amino acids. The germline V gene encodes CDR1 MNHNS and CDR2 SASEGT. Trimming cost V 8 bases and J 3 bases, with 17 bases left between them. This CDR3 reads CASQPPGTFYEQYF. The CDR3 DNA follows: TGTGCCAGCCAACCACCCGGGACATTCTACGAGCAGTACTTC.

This clonotype was detected only a few times. Compared with germline, one end of the junction differs, possibly owing to a read error. This chain connects TRBV6-2 or TRBV6-3 to TRBJ2-6; maybe TRBD1 (6 bases). This CDR3 is 17 amino acids long. Germline CDR1 is MNHEY and CDR2 is SVGEGT. The CDR3 sequence is CASNDPQGLPGANALTF. As DNA, the CDR3 is TGTGCCAGCAACGACCCCCAGGGGCTCCCTGGGGCCAACGCCCTGACTTTC.

The chain uses TRBV20-1 and TRBJ1-1; TRBD1 might be the D (6 bases). The ends were cut back, 2 bases at V and 6 bases at J, with 19 bases in the middle. The CDR3 extends over 15 amino acids. Germline CDR1 reads DFQATT; CDR2 reads SNEGSKA (reference sequence). The CDR3 loop reads CSARPTGTRGPEAFF. The CDR3 coding sequence is TGCAGTGCTAGACCCACCGGGACAAGAGGACCTGAAGCTTTCTTT.

This clonotype was recorded at least ten times. V usage is TRBV15 and J usage is TRBJ1-1, with D hard to call. V was shortened by 0 bases and J by 0 bases, with 8 bases between the two germline ends. The CDR3 loop spans 15 amino acids. Germline lookup yields CDR1 LNHNV and CDR2 YYDKDF (reference sequence). CDR3 sequence reads: CATSRDPGMNTEAFF. Written as DNA, the CDR3 is TGTGCCACCAGCAGAGATCCGGGGATGAACACTGAAGCTTTCTTT.